This is a list of T cell receptor beta chains from one sample in a study of CXCR3-negative and CXCR3-positive naive CD8 T cells. From the 5' RACE reads, TCRdb lists one entry per CDR3 protein and no DNA. Its table lists 75,000 to 100,000 distinct CDR3 sequences. The sequenced sample consisted of naive CXCR3+ CD8+ T cells from blood. All receptors derive from a human donor in good health. Some clones in this sample may be carry-over from other donors' samples. CDR3s include the opening cysteine and the closing phenylalanine or tryptophan.

j_call: TRBJ2-1
v_call: TRBV28
cdr3_aa: CASRPISGTTGYNEQFF

j_call: TRBJ1-2
v_call: TRBV20-1
cdr3_aa: CSATPGLGYGYTF

j_call: TRBJ2-1
v_call: TRBV7-6
cdr3_aa: CASSAEWGGNNEQFF

j_call: TRBJ1-4
v_call: TRBV12-3/TRBV12-4
cdr3_aa: CASNGGGAGEKLFF

j_call: TRBJ1-4
v_call: TRBV12-3/TRBV12-4
cdr3_aa: CASSLRDRPLKGTNEKLFF

j_call: TRBJ2-1
v_call: TRBV6-6
cdr3_aa: CASSYSIGTANQWSEQFF

j_call: TRBJ2-2
v_call: TRBV2
cdr3_aa: CASSPSGVGELFF

j_call: TRBJ2-4
v_call: TRBV12-3/TRBV12-4
cdr3_aa: CASTQEAGELNIQYF

j_call: TRBJ1-5
v_call: TRBV24-1
cdr3_aa: CATSDGTGQYHRPQHF

j_call: TRBJ2-1
v_call: TRBV19
cdr3_aa: CASSIGGHQQFF

j_call: TRBJ2-6
v_call: TRBV6-4
cdr3_aa: CASSDGQGANVLTF

j_call: TRBJ2-7
v_call: TRBV28
cdr3_aa: CASSLDIYEQYF

j_call: TRBJ2-1
v_call: TRBV29-1
cdr3_aa: CSVEDYALLGPAGDYNEQFF

j_call: TRBJ1-2
v_call: TRBV12-3/TRBV12-4
cdr3_aa: CASSPGRGDREDYTF

j_call: TRBJ2-1
v_call: TRBV6-1
cdr3_aa: CASSAGASGKDEQFF

j_call: TRBJ2-2
v_call: TRBV28
cdr3_aa: CASSLGAGELFF

j_call: TRBJ1-5
v_call: TRBV20-1
cdr3_aa: CSGGQVNQPQHF

j_call: TRBJ2-1
v_call: TRBV5-1
cdr3_aa: CASDLGQGLDEQFF

j_call: TRBJ1-1
v_call: TRBV12-3/TRBV12-4
cdr3_aa: CASRNGGTDTEAFF

j_call: TRBJ2-7
v_call: TRBV13
cdr3_aa: CASSSRDTPYEQYF

j_call: TRBJ1-1
v_call: TRBV4-2
cdr3_aa: CASSPDGAWGSNTEAFF

j_call: TRBJ1-3
v_call: TRBV4-1
cdr3_aa: CASSQDEADGNTIYF

j_call: TRBJ2-1
v_call: TRBV11-2
cdr3_aa: CASSFLASSSYNEQFF

j_call: TRBJ2-2
v_call: TRBV7-7
cdr3_aa: CASSLASPGSWTGELFF

j_call: TRBJ2-1
v_call: TRBV7-4
cdr3_aa: CADCRNRHEQFF

j_call: TRBJ2-7
v_call: TRBV20-1
cdr3_aa: CSALTGTSGEQHF

j_call: TRBJ1-2
v_call: TRBV4-3
cdr3_aa: CASSQELDRLTGGYTF

j_call: TRBJ2-5
v_call: TRBV11-2
cdr3_aa: CASSLGDPGNRETQYF

j_call: TRBJ2-1
v_call: TRBV14
cdr3_aa: CASSLAGEGEQFF

j_call: TRBJ1-3
v_call: TRBV28
cdr3_aa: CASSLTPREPGNTIYF

j_call: TRBJ2-1
v_call: TRBV9
cdr3_aa: CASSAGLAPYNEQFF

j_call: TRBJ2-7
v_call: TRBV7-2
cdr3_aa: CASSSQGPSYEQYF

j_call: TRBJ2-5
v_call: TRBV5-5
cdr3_aa: CASNQGRDETQYF

j_call: TRBJ2-3
v_call: TRBV5-1
cdr3_aa: CASRVGIGGIADTQYF

j_call: TRBJ2-7
v_call: TRBV9
cdr3_aa: CASSPGVGLSYEQYF

j_call: TRBJ2-3
v_call: TRBV28
cdr3_aa: CAVWAAESSTDTQYF

j_call: TRBJ1-6
v_call: TRBV4-2
cdr3_aa: CASSRAQSSYNSPLHF